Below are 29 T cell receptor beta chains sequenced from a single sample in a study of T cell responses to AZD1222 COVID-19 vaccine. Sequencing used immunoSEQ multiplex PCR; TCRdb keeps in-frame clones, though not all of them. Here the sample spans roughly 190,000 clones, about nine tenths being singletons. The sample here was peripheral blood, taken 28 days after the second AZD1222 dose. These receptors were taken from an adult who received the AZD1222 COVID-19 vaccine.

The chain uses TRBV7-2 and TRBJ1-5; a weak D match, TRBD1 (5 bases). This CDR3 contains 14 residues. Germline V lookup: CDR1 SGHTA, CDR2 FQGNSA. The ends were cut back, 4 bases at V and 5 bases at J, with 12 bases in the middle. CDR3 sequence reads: CASSSRGRDQPQHF. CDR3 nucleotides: TGTGCCAGCAGCTCGCGGGGCAGGGATCAGCCCCAGCATTTT.

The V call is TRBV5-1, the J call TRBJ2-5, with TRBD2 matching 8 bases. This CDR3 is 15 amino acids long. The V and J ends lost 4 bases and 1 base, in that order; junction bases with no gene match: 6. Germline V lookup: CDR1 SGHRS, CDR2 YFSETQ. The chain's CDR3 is CASSPSGSSQETQYF. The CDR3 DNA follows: TGCGCCAGCAGCCCCAGCGGGAGTAGCCAAGAGACCCAGTACTTC.

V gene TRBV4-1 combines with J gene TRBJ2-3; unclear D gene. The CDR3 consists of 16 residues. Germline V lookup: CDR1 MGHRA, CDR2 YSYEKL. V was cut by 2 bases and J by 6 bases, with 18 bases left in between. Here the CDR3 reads CASSQPPDGSVDTQYF. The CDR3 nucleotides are TGCGCCAGCAGCCAACCACCGGACGGAAGCGTGGATACGCAGTATTTT.

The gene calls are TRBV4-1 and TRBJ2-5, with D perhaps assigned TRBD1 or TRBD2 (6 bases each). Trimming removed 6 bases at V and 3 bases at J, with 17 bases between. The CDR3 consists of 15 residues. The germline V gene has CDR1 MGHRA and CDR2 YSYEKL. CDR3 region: CASSPGAGGEETQYF. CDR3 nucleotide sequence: TGCGCCAGCAGTCCAGGGGCGGGCGGGGAAGAGACCCAGTACTTC.

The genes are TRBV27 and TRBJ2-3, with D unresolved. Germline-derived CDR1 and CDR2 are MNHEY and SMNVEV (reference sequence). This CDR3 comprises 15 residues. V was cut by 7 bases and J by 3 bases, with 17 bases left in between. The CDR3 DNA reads TGTGCCAGCACTCTCCGGAAGGGTCGGACAGATACGCAGTATTTT. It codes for CASTLRKGRTDTQYF.

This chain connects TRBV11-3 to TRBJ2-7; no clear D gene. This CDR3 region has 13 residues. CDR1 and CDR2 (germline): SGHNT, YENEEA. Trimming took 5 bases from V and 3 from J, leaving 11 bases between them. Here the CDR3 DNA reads TGTGCCAGCAGCCTAGGATCCGGCTACGAGCAGTACTTC. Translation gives CASSLGSGYEQYF.

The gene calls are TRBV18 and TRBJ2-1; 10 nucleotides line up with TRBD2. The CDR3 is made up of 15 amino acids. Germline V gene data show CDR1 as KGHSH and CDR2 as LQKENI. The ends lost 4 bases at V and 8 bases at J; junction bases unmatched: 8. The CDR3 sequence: CASSRSSGSKDEQFF. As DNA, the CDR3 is TGTGCCAGCTCACGATCTAGCGGGAGTAAAGATGAGCAGTTCTTC.

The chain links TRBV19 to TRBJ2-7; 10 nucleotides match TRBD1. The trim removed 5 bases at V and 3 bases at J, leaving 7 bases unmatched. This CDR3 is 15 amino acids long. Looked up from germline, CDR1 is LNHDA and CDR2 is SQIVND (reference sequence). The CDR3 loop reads CASSFPGQGHYEQYF. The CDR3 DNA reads TGTGCCAGTAGTTTCCCGGGACAGGGGCACTACGAGCAGTACTTC. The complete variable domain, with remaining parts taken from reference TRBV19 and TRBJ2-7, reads DGGITQSPKYLFRKEGQNVTLSCEQNLNHDAMYWYRQDPGQGLRLIYYSQIVNDFQKGDIAEGYSVSREKKESFPLTVTSAQKNPTAFYLCASSFPGQGHYEQYFGPGTRLTVT.

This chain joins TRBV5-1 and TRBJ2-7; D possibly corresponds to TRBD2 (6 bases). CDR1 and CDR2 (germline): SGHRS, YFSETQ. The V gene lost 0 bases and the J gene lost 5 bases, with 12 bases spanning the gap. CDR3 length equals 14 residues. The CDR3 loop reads CASSLAYGRNEQYF. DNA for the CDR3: TGCGCCAGCAGCTTGGCCTACGGGAGAAACGAGCAGTACTTC.

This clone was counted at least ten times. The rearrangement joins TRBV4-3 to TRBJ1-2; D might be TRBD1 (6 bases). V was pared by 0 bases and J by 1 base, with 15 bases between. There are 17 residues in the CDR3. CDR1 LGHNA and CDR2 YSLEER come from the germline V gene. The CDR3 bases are TGCGCCAGCAGCCAAGATCAAGGGGGGATCGTTAACTATGGCTACACCTTC. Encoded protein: CASSQDQGGIVNYGYTF.

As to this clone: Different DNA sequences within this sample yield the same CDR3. The CDR3 bases are TGTGCCAGCAGCTTGCTAGGGACAGCAACTAATGAAAAACTGTTTTTT. Translation gives CASSLLGTATNEKLFF. The J gene is TRBJ1-4, the V gene TRBV5-6; 7 bases line up with TRBD1. This CDR3 is 16 amino acids long. CDR1 and CDR2 from the germline V gene are SGHDT and YYEEEE. J lost 0 bases, V lost 1 base, and 3 bases had no gene match.

Here the CDR3 reads CASSHPGGLTNTGELFF. The CDR3 nucleotides read TGCGCCAGCAGCCACCCCGGGGGGCTCACGAACACCGGGGAGCTGTTTTTT. The rearrangement joins TRBV4-1 to TRBJ2-2; TRBD2 is a possible D gene (7 bases). V was shortened by 3 bases and J by 0 bases, with 14 bases between the two germline ends. Germline V lookup: CDR1 MGHRA, CDR2 YSYEKL. This CDR3 contains 17 residues.

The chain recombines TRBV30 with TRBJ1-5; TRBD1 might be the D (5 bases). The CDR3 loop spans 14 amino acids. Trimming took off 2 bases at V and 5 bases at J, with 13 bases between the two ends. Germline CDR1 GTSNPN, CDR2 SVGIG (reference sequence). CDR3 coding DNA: TGTGCCTGGAGTTGGAAGGGCAGGGATCAGCCCCAGCATTTT. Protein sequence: CAWSWKGRDQPQHF.

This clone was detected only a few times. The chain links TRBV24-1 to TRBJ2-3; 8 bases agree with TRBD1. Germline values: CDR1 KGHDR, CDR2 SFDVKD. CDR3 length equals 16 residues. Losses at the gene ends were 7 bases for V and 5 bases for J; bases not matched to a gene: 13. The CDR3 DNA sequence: TGTGCCACCAGCGCCGCCGAGACAGGGGTGGGAGATACGCAGTATTTT. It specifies CATSAAETGVGDTQYF.

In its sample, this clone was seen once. The CDR3 spells CASSPGSPTDTQYF. The CDR3 coding sequence is TGTGCCAGCAGCCCCGGTTCCCCCACAGATACGCAGTATTTT. The V call is TRBV7-9, the J call TRBJ2-3, with unresolved D. Trimming removed 5 bases at V and 2 bases at J, with 11 bases between. Germline CDR1 reads SEHNR; CDR2 reads FQNEAQ (reference sequence). The CDR3 extends over 14 amino acids.

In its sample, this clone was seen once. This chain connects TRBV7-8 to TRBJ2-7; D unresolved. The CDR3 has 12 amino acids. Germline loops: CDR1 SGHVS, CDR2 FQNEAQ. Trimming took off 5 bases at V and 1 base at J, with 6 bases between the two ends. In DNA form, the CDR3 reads TGTGCCAGCAGCCGTCAATCCTACGAGCAGTACTTC. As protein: CASSRQSYEQYF.

The CDR3 DNA reads as TGTGCCAGCAGCTCCACCTCTAGCGGGGGGATTAGCACAGATACGCAGTATTTT. This translates into CASSSTSSGGISTDTQYF. The chain joins TRBV7-2 to TRBJ2-3; TRBD2 agrees at 11 bases. The CDR3 sequence is 18 residues long. The V gene end was trimmed by 4 bases and the J gene end by 0 bases; junction bases not matched to a gene: 9. The germline CDR1 and CDR2 sequences are SGHTA and FQGNSA.

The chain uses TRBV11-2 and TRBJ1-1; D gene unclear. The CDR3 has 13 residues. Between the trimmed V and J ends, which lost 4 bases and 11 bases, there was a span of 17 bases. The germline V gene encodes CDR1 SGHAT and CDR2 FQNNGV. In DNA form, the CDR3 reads TGTGCCAGCAGCTCGTTCTTCTTCGAACGGGCTTTCTTT. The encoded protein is CASSSFFFERAFF.

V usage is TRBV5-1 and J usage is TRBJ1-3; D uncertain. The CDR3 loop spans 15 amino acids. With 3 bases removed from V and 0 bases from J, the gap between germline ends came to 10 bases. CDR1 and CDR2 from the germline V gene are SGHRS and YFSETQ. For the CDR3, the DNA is TGCGCCAGCAGCTACGAGGGCCTCTCTGGAAACACCATATATTTT. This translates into CASSYEGLSGNTIYF.

The CDR3 bases are TGTGCCAGCAGGGGGGACACTCACTATGGCTACACCTTC. Encoded protein: CASRGDTHYGYTF. The V gene is TRBV6-5, the J gene TRBJ1-2; D possibly corresponds to TRBD1 (6 bases). The ends were cut back, 6 bases at V and 3 bases at J, with 11 bases in the middle. The CDR3 contains 13 residues. The germline V gene encodes CDR1 MNHEY and CDR2 SVGAGI.

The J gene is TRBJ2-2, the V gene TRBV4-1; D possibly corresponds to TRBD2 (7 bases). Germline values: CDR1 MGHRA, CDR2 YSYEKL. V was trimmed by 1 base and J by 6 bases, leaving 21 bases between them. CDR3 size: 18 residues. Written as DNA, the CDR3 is TGCGCCAGCAGCCAAGCGCTGGCGGGGGCCTTCGCCGCCGGGGAGCTGTTTTTT. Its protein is CASSQALAGAFAAGELFF.

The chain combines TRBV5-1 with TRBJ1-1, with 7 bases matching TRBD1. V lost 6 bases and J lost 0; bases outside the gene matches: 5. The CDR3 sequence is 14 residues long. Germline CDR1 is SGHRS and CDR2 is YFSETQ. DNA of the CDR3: TGCGCCAGCACACCGACAGGGATGAACACTGAAGCTTTCTTT. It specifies CASTPTGMNTEAFF.

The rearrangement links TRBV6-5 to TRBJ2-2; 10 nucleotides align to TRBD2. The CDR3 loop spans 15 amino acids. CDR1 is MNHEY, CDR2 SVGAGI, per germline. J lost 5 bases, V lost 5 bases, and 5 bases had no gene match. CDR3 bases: TGTGCCAGCAGTAAAACTAGCGGGGTAACCGGGGAGCTGTTTTTT. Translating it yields CASSKTSGVTGELFF.

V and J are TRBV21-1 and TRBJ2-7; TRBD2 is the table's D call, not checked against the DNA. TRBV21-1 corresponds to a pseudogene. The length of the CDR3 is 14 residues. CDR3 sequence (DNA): TGTGCCAGCCGGCAGGAAGCGGGGTCCTACGAGCAGTACTTC. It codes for CASRQEAGSYEQYF.

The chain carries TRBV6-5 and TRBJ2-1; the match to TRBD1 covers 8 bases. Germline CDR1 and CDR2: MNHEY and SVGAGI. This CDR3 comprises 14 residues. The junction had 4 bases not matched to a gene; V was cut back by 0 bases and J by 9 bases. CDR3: CASSYSRQGIEQFF. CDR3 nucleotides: TGTGCCAGCAGTTACTCCAGACAGGGGATTGAGCAGTTCTTC.

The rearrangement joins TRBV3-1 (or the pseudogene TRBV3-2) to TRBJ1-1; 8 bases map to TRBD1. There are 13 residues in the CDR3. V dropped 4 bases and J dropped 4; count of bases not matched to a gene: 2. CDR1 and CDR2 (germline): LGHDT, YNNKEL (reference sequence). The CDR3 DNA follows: TGTGCCAGCAGCCTAGACAGGGGCACTGAAGCTTTCTTT. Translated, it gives CASSLDRGTEAFF.

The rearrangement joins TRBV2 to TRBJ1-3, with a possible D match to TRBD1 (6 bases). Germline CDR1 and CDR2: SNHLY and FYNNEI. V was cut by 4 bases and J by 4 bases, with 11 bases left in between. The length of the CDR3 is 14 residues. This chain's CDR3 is CASSAWGLGNTIYF. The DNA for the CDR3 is TGTGCCAGCAGTGCGTGGGGGCTAGGAAACACCATATATTTT.

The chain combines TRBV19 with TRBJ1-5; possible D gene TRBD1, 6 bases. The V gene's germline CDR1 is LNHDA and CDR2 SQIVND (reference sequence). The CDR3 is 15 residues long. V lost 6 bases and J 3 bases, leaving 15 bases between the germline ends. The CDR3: CASRTGHFLNQPQHF. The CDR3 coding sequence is TGTGCCAGTAGGACGGGACACTTCCTCAATCAGCCCCAGCATTTT.

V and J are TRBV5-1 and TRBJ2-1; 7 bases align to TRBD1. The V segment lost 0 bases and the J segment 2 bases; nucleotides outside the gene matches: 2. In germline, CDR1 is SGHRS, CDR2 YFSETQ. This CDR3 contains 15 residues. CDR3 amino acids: CASSLEGGTYNEQFF. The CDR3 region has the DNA TGCGCCAGCAGCTTGGAAGGGGGCACCTACAATGAGCAGTTCTTC.